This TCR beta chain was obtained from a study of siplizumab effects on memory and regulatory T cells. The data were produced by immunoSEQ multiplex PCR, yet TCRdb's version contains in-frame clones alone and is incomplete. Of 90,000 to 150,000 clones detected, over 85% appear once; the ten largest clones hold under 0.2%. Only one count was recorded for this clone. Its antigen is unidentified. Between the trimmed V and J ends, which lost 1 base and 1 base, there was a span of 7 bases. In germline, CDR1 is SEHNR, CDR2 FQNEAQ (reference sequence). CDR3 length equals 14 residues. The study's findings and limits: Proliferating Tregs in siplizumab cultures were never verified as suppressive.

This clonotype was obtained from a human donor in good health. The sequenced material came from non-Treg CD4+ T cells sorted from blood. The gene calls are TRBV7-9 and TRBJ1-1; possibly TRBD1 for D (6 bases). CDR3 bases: TGTGCCAGCAGCTTAGGGACAGAGAACACTGAAGCTTTCTTT. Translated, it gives CASSLGTENTEAFF. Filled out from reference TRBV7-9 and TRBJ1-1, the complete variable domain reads DTGVSQNPRHKITKRGQNVTFRCDPISEHNRLYWYRQTLGQGPEFLTYFQNEAQLEKSRLLSDRFSAERPKGSFSTLEIQRTEQGDSAMYLCASSLGTENTEAFFGQGTRLTVV.